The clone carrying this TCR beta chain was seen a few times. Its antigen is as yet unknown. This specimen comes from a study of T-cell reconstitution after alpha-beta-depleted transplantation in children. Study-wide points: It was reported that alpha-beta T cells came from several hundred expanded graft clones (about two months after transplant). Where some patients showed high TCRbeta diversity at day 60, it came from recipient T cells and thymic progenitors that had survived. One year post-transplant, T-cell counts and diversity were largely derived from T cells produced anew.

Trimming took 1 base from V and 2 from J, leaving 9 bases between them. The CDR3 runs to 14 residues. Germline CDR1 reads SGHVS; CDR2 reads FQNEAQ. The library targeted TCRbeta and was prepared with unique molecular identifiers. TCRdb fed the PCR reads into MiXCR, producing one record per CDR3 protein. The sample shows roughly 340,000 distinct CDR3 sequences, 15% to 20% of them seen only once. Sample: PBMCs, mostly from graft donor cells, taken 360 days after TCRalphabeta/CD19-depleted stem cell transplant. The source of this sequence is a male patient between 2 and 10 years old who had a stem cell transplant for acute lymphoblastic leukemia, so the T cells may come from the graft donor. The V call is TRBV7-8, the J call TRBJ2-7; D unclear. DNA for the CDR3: TGTGCCAGCAGCTTAGAGCCTACCCCCTACGAGCAGTACTTC. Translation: CASSLEPTPYEQYF.